The next 30 T cell receptor beta chains were all read from a single sample in a study of blood T cell repertoires in COVID-19. Assay used: immunoSEQ multiplex PCR; TCRdb lists only in-frame clones, some missing. The sample includes roughly 200,000 clones, 85% to 90% of them seen just once. The specimen was peripheral blood. Receptors were obtained from a woman aged 25 to 39 with active or convalescent COVID-19.

The table lists this clone with a few counts. CDR3 loop: CASSYSRGSTEAFF. In nucleotides, the CDR3 is TGTGCCAGCAGTTACTCACGGGGAAGCACTGAAGCTTTCTTT. V usage is TRBV6-6 and J usage is TRBJ1-1; D is undetermined. V lost 0 bases and J 4 bases, leaving 9 bases between the germline ends. CDR3 length: 14 amino acids. CDR1 and CDR2 (germline): MNHNY, SVGAGI (reference sequence).

J is TRBJ2-7 and V is TRBV27, with TRBD2 identical over 8 bases. There are 15 residues in the CDR3. The germline gives CDR1 MNHEY, CDR2 SMNVEV (reference sequence). J gave up 0 bases and V 5 bases, and 6 bases lay outside the gene matches. The CDR3 DNA follows: TGTGCCAGCAGTCCCTTCACTAGCGGCTCCTACGAGCAGTACTTC. Amino acid sequence: CASSPFTSGSYEQYF.

This sequence joins TRBV15 and TRBJ1-1; D may be TRBD1 (6 bases). The V and J ends lost 3 bases and 3 bases respectively, with 20 bases between them. CDR3 length: 17 residues. CDR1 and CDR2 from the germline V gene are LNHNV and YYDKDF (reference sequence). The CDR3 DNA sequence: TGTGCCACCAGCAGTGACTTCCGGGACCCAGGGGACACTGAAGCTTTCTTT. Its translation: CATSSDFRDPGDTEAFF.

This chain joins TRBV21-1 and TRBJ2-5; the table gives TRBD1 as D, unverified against the DNA. TRBV21-1 is classified as a pseudogene. There are 13 residues in the CDR3. The CDR3 reads CASSKTGLETQYF. CDR3 bases: TGTGCCAGCAGCAAGACAGGGTTGGAGACCCAGTACTTC.

Note on this clone: Being one base from a much bigger clone, this may be a read error. The chain recombines TRBV6-5 with TRBJ1-1; TRBD1 matches at 7 bases. With 4 bases clipped from V and 3 bases from J, the junction kept 2 bases outside the gene matches. The germline V gene encodes CDR1 MNHEY and CDR2 SVGAGI. The CDR3 runs 13 residues. Written as DNA, the CDR3 is TGTGCCAGCAGTTGGACAGGTGACACTGAAGCTTTCTTT. Its translation: CASSWTGDTEAFF.

This clone was counted a single time. The chain employs TRBV5-1 and TRBJ2-4; 10 bases map to TRBD1. Germline CDR1 is SGHRS and CDR2 is YFSETQ. Trimming cost V 4 bases and J 5 bases; bases outside gene matches: 3. The CDR3 spans 14 residues. The CDR3 protein is CASSTGQGENIQYF. In DNA, the CDR3 is TGCGCCAGCAGCACCGGACAGGGGGAAAACATTCAGTACTTC. The full variable domain, rest sourced from reference TRBV5-1 and TRBJ2-4, is KAGVTQTPRYLIKTRGQQVTLSCSPISGHRSVSWYQQTPGQGLQFLFEYFSETQRNKGNFPGRFSGRQFSNSRSEMNVSTLELGDSALYLCASSTGQGENIQYFGAGTRLSVL.

To note about this clone: An end of the junction differs from the germline gene, which may be a read error. The chain uses TRBV7-2 and TRBJ2-1; D not certain. CDR3 length: 14 residues. Germline CDR1 is SGHTA and CDR2 is FQGNSA. The DNA for the CDR3 is TGTGCCAGCAGCTTAACTCCGGTAGACAATGAGCAGATCTTC. Translating gives CASSLTPVDNEQIF.

In the case of this clone: A far larger clone is one base from this, pointing to a likely read error. The same CDR3 can be traced to other DNA sequences in this sample. The CDR3 reads CASSTADRGGETQYF. Written as DNA, the CDR3 is TGTGCTAGTAGTACTGCGGACAGGGGAGGAGAGACCCAGTACTTC. J is TRBJ2-5 and V is TRBV19, with 9 bases lining up with TRBD1. The germline gives CDR1 LNHDA, CDR2 SQIVND (reference sequence). The CDR3 loop spans 15 amino acids.

This chain links TRBV5-6 with TRBJ2-7; TRBD1 might be the D (6 bases). V was clipped by 2 bases and J by 12 bases, with 18 bases between them. The CDR3 runs 13 residues. CDR1 is SGHDT, CDR2 YYEEEE, per germline. The DNA of the CDR3 is TGTGCCAGCAGCTTAGGGGGTGCGAGTATTCGGTACTTC. Protein: CASSLGGASIRYF.

In DNA, the CDR3 is TGTGCCAGCAGAAAGACCCTAAGGAGAACTAATGAAAAACTGTTTTTT. Translation: CASRKTLRRTNEKLFF. V gene TRBV28 combines with J gene TRBJ1-4; D not certain. The CDR3 spans 16 residues. CDR1 is MDHEN, CDR2 SYDVKM, per germline. V dropped 6 bases and J dropped 1 base, with 15 bases sitting between them.

The chain has TRBV2 and TRBJ1-2; 7 nucleotides agree with TRBD1. The CDR3 sequence is 14 residues long. J gave up 6 bases and V 5 bases, and 9 bases lay outside the gene matches. CDR1 and CDR2 (germline): SNHLY, FYNNEI. The CDR3, as DNA: TGTGCCAGCAGTAGCCCCGGCAGGGGGGATGGCTACACCTTC. It translates to CASSSPGRGDGYTF.

The chain links TRBV3-1 (or the pseudogene TRBV3-2) to TRBJ1-1; 10 bases line up with TRBD1. This CDR3 is 16 amino acids long. J lost 0 bases, V lost 4 bases, and 5 bases had no gene match. Per germline, CDR1 LGHDT and CDR2 YNNKEL (reference sequence). CDR3 in amino acids: CASSRRDRGVNTEAFF. Here the CDR3 DNA reads TGTGCCAGCAGCCGCCGGGACAGGGGAGTGAACACTGAAGCTTTCTTT.

This clone was recorded a few times. The V and J genes are TRBV2 and TRBJ1-6; 10 bases match TRBD1. Germline V lookup: CDR1 SNHLY, CDR2 FYNNEI. The CDR3 length is 15 residues. The J segment lost 14 bases and the V segment lost 6 bases, leaving 13 bases of the junction unmatched. Written as DNA, the CDR3 is TGTGCCAGCAGCGCTTCCGACCTGGGACAGGGGACCCTCCACTTT. This gives the protein CASSASDLGQGTLHF.

The chain has TRBV5-8 and TRBJ1-1; D is unclear. The V end was cut by 4 bases, the J end by 6 bases, with 19 bases between. CDR1 and CDR2 (germline): SGHTS, YDEGEE. This CDR3 is 15 amino acids long. Here the CDR3 DNA reads TGTGCCAGCAGCGACCCCGCCGGGGAAAGGTCTGAAGCTTTCTTT. Its protein product is CASSDPAGERSEAFF.

This clone was counted ten times or more. The rearrangement joins TRBV14 to TRBJ2-1; D might be TRBD2 (5 bases). Trimming pared 4 bases from V and 0 bases from J, leaving 13 bases between. The germline V gene encodes CDR1 SGHDN and CDR2 FVKESK. The CDR3 runs 16 residues. The CDR3 DNA sequence: TGTGCCAGCAGCCCCCGGGGATCTAGCTCCTACAATGAGCAGTTCTTC. Translating gives CASSPRGSSSYNEQFF.

The rearrangement uses TRBV9 and TRBJ1-2; tentative D call: TRBD1 (6 bases). The germline V gene has CDR1 SGDLS and CDR2 YYNGEE. The V end lost 3 bases, the J end lost 4 bases, and 10 bases lay between the germline ends. The CDR3 spans 13 residues. The CDR3 sequence: CASSAGTTYGYTF. CDR3 coding DNA: TGTGCCAGCAGCGCCGGGACAACCTATGGCTACACCTTC.

V gene TRBV4-1 combines with J gene TRBJ1-5; 8 positions match TRBD1. The CDR3 contains 17 residues. The trim removed 0 bases at V and 9 bases at J, leaving 13 bases unmatched. Looked up from germline, CDR1 is MGHRA and CDR2 is YSYEKL. The CDR3 protein is CASSQDRWTGTNGPQHF. The CDR3 nucleotides read TGCGCCAGCAGCCAAGATCGGTGGACAGGGACTAATGGGCCCCAGCATTTT.

The chain uses TRBV5-4 and TRBJ2-2; D not certain. In germline, CDR1 is SGHNT, CDR2 YYREEE (reference sequence). The ends were cut back, 5 bases at V and 0 bases at J, with 14 bases in the middle. CDR3 size: 16 residues. DNA of the CDR3: TGTGCCAGCAGGAAAACTCCCCTCGCGAACACCGGGGAGCTGTTTTTT. Its protein is CASRKTPLANTGELFF.

The chain combines TRBV18 with TRBJ1-2, with 8 bases that match TRBD1. V lost 3 bases, J lost 3 bases, and 0 bases stayed unmatched. Germline values: CDR1 KGHSH, CDR2 LQKENI. The CDR3 has 13 amino acids. The CDR3 coding sequence is TGTGCCAGCTCACCGGACAGGGACTATGGCTACACCTTC. Protein sequence: CASSPDRDYGYTF.

This rearrangement joins TRBV10-3 to TRBJ1-3; 9 bases agree with TRBD1. Germline values: CDR1 ENHRY, CDR2 SYGVKD. After removal of 6 bases from V and 0 bases from J, the junction contained 3 bases not matched to a gene. The CDR3 has 15 amino acids. CDR3: CAISRTGDSGNTIYF. DNA for the CDR3: TGTGCCATCAGCCGGACAGGGGACTCTGGAAACACCATATATTTT.

This chain connects TRBV5-4 to TRBJ2-5; 10 bases are shared with TRBD1. Germline assignment: CDR1 SGHNT and CDR2 YYREEE (reference sequence). Trimming removed 4 bases from V and 1 base from J; junction bases left unmatched: 4. This CDR3 is 15 amino acids long. The CDR3 DNA is TGTGCCAGCAGCCCTGACAGGGGGCGCCAAGAGACCCAGTACTTC. It translates to CASSPDRGRQETQYF.

The chain couples TRBV27 to TRBJ1-6; D ambiguous. The CDR3 loop spans 15 amino acids. Germline lookup yields CDR1 MNHEY and CDR2 SMNVEV (reference sequence). The V gene lost 6 bases and the J gene lost 0 bases, with 9 bases spanning the gap. CDR3 region: CASRPNSSYNSPLHF. In nucleotides, the CDR3 is TGTGCCAGCAGGCCGAATAGCTCCTATAATTCACCCCTCCACTTT.

The chain combines TRBV4-1 with TRBJ2-7; weak D call: TRBD1 (6 bases). CDR3 length: 18 amino acids. Trimming shortened V by 1 base and J by 0 bases, and 19 bases separated the two germline ends. CDR1 is MGHRA, CDR2 YSYEKL, per germline. The CDR3: CASSQVGIDRSSSYEQYF. The CDR3 DNA is TGCGCCAGCAGCCAAGTGGGAATCGACAGGTCGAGCTCCTACGAGCAGTACTTC.

The genes are TRBV28 and TRBJ2-5; TRBD1 matches 9 bases. The CDR3 extends over 17 amino acids. Germline values: CDR1 MDHEN, CDR2 SYDVKM. The trim removed 4 bases at V and 4 bases at J, leaving 13 bases unmatched. The CDR3 coding sequence is TGTGCCAGCAGTTCCCAACTCGACAGGGGGGTTGGAGAGACCCAGTACTTC. It encodes CASSSQLDRGVGETQYF.

The J gene is TRBJ1-2, the V gene TRBV5-1, with D possibly being TRBD1 (6 bases). The CDR3 has 16 residues. V was clipped by 7 bases and J by 4 bases, with 23 bases between them. CDR1 SGHRS and CDR2 YFSETQ come from the germline V gene. The CDR3 protein is CASGVQGPMGVYGYTF. The CDR3 DNA is TGCGCCAGCGGTGTACAGGGCCCTATGGGGGTCTATGGCTACACCTTC.

J is TRBJ1-4 and V is TRBV20-1, with 7 positions matching TRBD1. The CDR3 length is 14 residues. The V gene's germline CDR1 is DFQATT and CDR2 SNEGSKA (reference sequence). V was pared by 3 bases and J by 4 bases, with 5 bases of the junction left unmatched. CDR3 sequence reads: CSASPDRVNEKLFF. As DNA, the CDR3 is TGCAGTGCTAGTCCTGACAGGGTTAATGAAAAACTGTTTTTT.

The sample holds a few counts of this clone. The CDR3 coding sequence is TGTGCCAGTGCACCCGGACTAGCGGGAGTTTACGAGCAGTACTTC. Translated, it gives CASAPGLAGVYEQYF. The V call is TRBV7-2, the J call TRBJ2-7; TRBD2 aligns across 13 bases. Per the germline V gene, CDR1 is SGHTA and CDR2 is FQGNSA. This CDR3 comprises 15 residues. V dropped 9 bases and J dropped 4; count of bases not matched to a gene: 9.

DNA for the CDR3: TGTGCCAGCCTCCGATTTCAAGGCGGGGTAGGTTCACCCCTCCACTTT. Protein product: CASLRFQGGVGSPLHF. This chain uses TRBV18 with TRBJ1-6; D is unresolved. The CDR3 sequence is 16 residues long. The germline V gene has CDR1 KGHSH and CDR2 LQKENI. The V and J ends lost 8 bases and 9 bases respectively, with 23 bases between them. Using reference TRBV18 and TRBJ1-6 for the parts outside the CDR3, the full variable domain is NAGVMQNPRHLVRRRGQEARLRCSPMKGHSHVYWYRQLPEEGLKFMVYLQKENIIDESGMPKERFSAEFPKEGPSILRIQQVVRGDSAAYFCASLRFQGGVGSPLHFGNGTRLTVT.

This sequence joins TRBV20-1 and TRBJ2-1; possibly TRBD1 for D (6 bases). V was trimmed by 3 bases and J by 8 bases, leaving 14 bases between them. Germline CDR1 reads DFQATT; CDR2 reads SNEGSKA (reference sequence). The CDR3 loop spans 13 amino acids. This CDR3 is CSASTAGDHEQFF. For the CDR3, the DNA is TGCAGTGCTAGTACGGCAGGGGACCATGAGCAGTTCTTC.

The chain carries TRBV24-1 and TRBJ2-2; 8 bases fit TRBD1. Trimming cost V 3 bases and J 1 base; bases outside gene matches: 6. The CDR3 sequence is 17 residues long. CDR1 is KGHDR, CDR2 SFDVKD, per germline. CDR3 residues: CATSDTSGQVNTGELFF. In DNA form, the CDR3 reads TGTGCCACCAGTGATACCTCGGGACAGGTGAACACCGGGGAGCTGTTTTTT.